This entry describes one TCR beta chain. This CDR3 contains 13 residues. Deletions cut 8 bases from V and 0 bases from J, with 10 bases between. Germline loops: CDR1 PRHDT, CDR2 FYEKMQ (reference sequence). Repertoires were generated with immunoSEQ multiplex PCR, while TCRdb's copy carries only in-frame clones and drops some. The sample carries a few hundred thousand clones, more than 70% recorded once. This specimen belongs to a study of blood T cell repertoires in COVID-19. This chain links TRBV13 with TRBJ1-1, with D hard to call. The source material was peripheral blood. The receptor was isolated from a woman in her 50s with COVID-19, enrolled during active disease. The CDR3 region has the DNA TGTGCCAGCGGGCCTCGCCTGAACACTGAAGCTTTCTTT. This codes for CASGPRLNTEAFF.